The entry below describes one T cell receptor (beta chain). Sequencing was performed with immunoSEQ multiplex PCR; in TCRdb, only in-frame clones are kept and a portion is missing. The table lists about 20,000 clones, around four fifths of them singletons. The CDR3 runs to 18 residues. CDR1 and CDR2 from the germline V gene are MRHNA and SNTAGT. V lost 3 bases, J lost 6 bases, and 13 bases stayed unmatched. The data originate from a study of PD-1 blockade in classical Hodgkin lymphoma. Noted time point: cycle 4 day 1 (C4D1), after six to seven weeks of nivolumab. All patients experienced relapse after autologous stem cell transplantation, and brentuximab vedotin exposure was variable. After thawing, PBMCs were subjected to magnetic negative selection to isolate CD8+ T cells.

This chain links TRBV6-4 with TRBJ2-1; 11 nucleotides match TRBD2. Sequencing was performed on CD8+ T cells from blood, taken before the fourth cycle of nivolumab. The clonotype originates from a human donor with classical Hodgkin lymphoma. The CDR3 nucleotides read TGTGCCAGCAGTGAAGAAGACCTCTCTAGCGGGGGGAGCAATGAGCAGTTCTTC. Translated: CASSEEDLSSGGSNEQFF.